The 15 T cell receptor beta chains below all came from one sample that was sequenced in a study of blood T cell repertoires in COVID-19. Here immunoSEQ multiplex PCR was the method, and the copy in TCRdb shows in-frame clones only, minus some. The data hold 250,000 to 350,000 clones, with 80% to 85% observed a single time. Sequencing input: peripheral blood. The receptors originated from a person aged 65-85 years with COVID-19, enrolled during active disease.

This chain joins TRBV6-5 and TRBJ2-3, with D possibly matching TRBD1 (5 bases). Deletions cut 5 bases from V and 2 bases from J, with 11 bases between. This CDR3 contains 14 residues. In germline, CDR1 is MNHEY, CDR2 SVGAGI. CDR3: CASSPGAVTDTQYF. The CDR3 DNA is TGTGCCAGCAGTCCTGGGGCGGTCACAGATACGCAGTATTTT.

The chain employs TRBV6-6 and TRBJ2-7; D unresolved. From germline, CDR1 is MNHNY and CDR2 SVGAGI (reference sequence). The CDR3 extends over 13 amino acids. Between the trimmed V and J ends, which lost 7 bases and 3 bases, there was a span of 13 bases. CDR3 sequence: CASTSTAHYEQYF. The CDR3 DNA reads TGTGCCAGCACTTCTACAGCTCACTACGAGCAGTACTTC.

The chain recombines TRBV4-2 with TRBJ1-2; maybe TRBD1 (6 bases). The length of the CDR3 is 13 residues. Germline-derived CDR1 and CDR2 are LGHNA and YNFKEQ. V lost 0 bases to trimming and J lost 5 bases, with 7 bases between them. The CDR3 DNA follows: TGTGCCAGCAGCCAAGACGGACAGTATGGCTACACCTTC. Encoded protein: CASSQDGQYGYTF.

The chain links TRBV19 to TRBJ2-7, with D possibly TRBD1 on 5 matching bases. Per germline, CDR1 LNHDA and CDR2 SQIVND (reference sequence). Trimming shortened V by 1 base and J by 3 bases, and 19 bases separated the two germline ends. The CDR3 length is 17 residues. In DNA form, the CDR3 reads TGTGCCAGTAGTATAGGGGGTTTCGGACACCTGTTCTACGAGCAGTACTTC. Its protein product is CASSIGGFGHLFYEQYF.

V and J are TRBV2 and TRBJ2-3; no clear D. Looked up from germline, CDR1 is SNHLY and CDR2 is FYNNEI. The V end lost 8 bases, the J end lost 0 bases, and 12 bases lay between the germline ends. The CDR3 loop spans 14 amino acids. The DNA of the CDR3 is TGTGCCAGCGTCGCGGCCGTGAGCACAGATACGCAGTATTTT. Its translation: CASVAAVSTDTQYF.

The chain is built from TRBV7-9 and TRBJ2-2; D may be TRBD2 (6 bases). V was trimmed by 2 bases and J by 0 bases, leaving 16 bases between them. The CDR3 length is 18 residues. CDR1 SEHNR and CDR2 FQNEAQ come from the germline V gene (reference sequence). The CDR3 sequence: CASSLQVWGGTNTGELFF. CDR3 nucleotide sequence: TGTGCCAGCAGCTTACAGGTCTGGGGCGGGACGAACACCGGGGAGCTGTTTTTT.

J is TRBJ1-3 and V is TRBV9, with D unclear. In germline, CDR1 is SGDLS, CDR2 YYNGEE. This CDR3 comprises 15 residues. Trimming left V 0 bases short and J 0 bases short, with 7 bases between. CDR3 nucleotide sequence: TGTGCCAGCAGCGTAGGGCTCCTCTCTGGAAACACCATATATTTT. Its protein is CASSVGLLSGNTIYF.

This chain joins TRBV6-5 and TRBJ2-3; D unresolved. The CDR3 has 15 residues. Trimming left V 0 bases short and J 0 bases short, with 7 bases between. Germline CDR1 and CDR2: MNHEY and SVGAGI. The CDR3, as DNA: TGTGCCAGCAGTTACTCCCGGAGTAGCACAGATACGCAGTATTTT. Encoded protein: CASSYSRSSTDTQYF.

This clone was seen once. The chain combines TRBV29-1 with TRBJ1-1; D gene unclear. The V and J ends lost 7 bases and 1 base respectively, with 13 bases between them. CDR1 and CDR2 (germline): SQVTM, ANQGSEA. The length of the CDR3 is 13 residues. The CDR3 spells CSALRGANTEAFF. Written as DNA, the CDR3 is TGCAGCGCCCTACGGGGTGCGAACACTGAAGCTTTCTTT.

V gene TRBV3-1 (or the pseudogene TRBV3-2) combines with J gene TRBJ1-1; no clear D. Germline V lookup: CDR1 LGHDT, CDR2 YNNKEL (reference sequence). V was shortened by 1 base and J by 4 bases, with 10 bases between the two germline ends. This CDR3 comprises 14 residues. CDR3 DNA: TGTGCCAGCAGCCAAGGGAGGGTCGGCACTGAAGCTTTCTTT. This translates into CASSQGRVGTEAFF.

The genes are TRBV29-1 and TRBJ1-2, with a tentative D call TRBD1 (5 bases). The CDR3 length is 13 residues. CDR1 SQVTM and CDR2 ANQGSEA come from the germline V gene. V was cut by 6 bases and J by 0 bases, with 11 bases left in between. As DNA, the CDR3 is TGCAGCGTCGCAACGACAGCTAACTATGGCTACACCTTC. The encoded protein is CSVATTANYGYTF.

This clone turned up a few times. The same CDR3 can be traced to other DNA sequences in this sample. The gene calls are TRBV5-1 and TRBJ1-6; 7 nucleotides line up with TRBD1. This CDR3 has 16 residues. The V gene end was trimmed by 3 bases and the J gene end by 0 bases; junction bases not matched to a gene: 3. Germline lookup yields CDR1 SGHRS and CDR2 YFSETQ. CDR3 bases: TGCGCCAGCAGCTCGACAGGGAGCTCCTATAATTCACCCCTCCACTTT. As protein: CASSSTGSSYNSPLHF.

The V gene is TRBV10-2, the J gene TRBJ1-2, with D uncertain. The CDR3 contains 13 residues. V was clipped by 0 bases and J by 7 bases, with 9 bases between them. The germline V gene encodes CDR1 WSHSY and CDR2 SAAADI. The chain's CDR3 is CASSESTVGGYTF. CDR3 nucleotide sequence: TGCGCCAGCAGTGAGTCGACTGTAGGTGGCTACACCTTC.

The CDR3 DNA is TGTGCCAGCAGCGTAGTCCAGGGCGGTGTGGGGGCCAACGTCCTGACTTTC. Its protein product is CASSVVQGGVGANVLTF. The chain joins TRBV9 to TRBJ2-6; D may be TRBD1 (5 bases). Germline loops: CDR1 SGDLS, CDR2 YYNGEE. V was cut by 0 bases and J by 4 bases, with 14 bases left in between. The CDR3 contains 17 residues.

The chain joins TRBV18 to TRBJ2-7; the D gene is possibly TRBD1 (5 bases). This CDR3 has 14 amino acids. The V gene's germline CDR1 is KGHSH and CDR2 LQKENI. V lost 2 bases and J lost 4, with 12 bases in between. CDR3 nucleotides: TGTGCCAGCTCACCAACACAGGTTCCTTACGAGCAGTACTTC. The encoded protein is CASSPTQVPYEQYF.